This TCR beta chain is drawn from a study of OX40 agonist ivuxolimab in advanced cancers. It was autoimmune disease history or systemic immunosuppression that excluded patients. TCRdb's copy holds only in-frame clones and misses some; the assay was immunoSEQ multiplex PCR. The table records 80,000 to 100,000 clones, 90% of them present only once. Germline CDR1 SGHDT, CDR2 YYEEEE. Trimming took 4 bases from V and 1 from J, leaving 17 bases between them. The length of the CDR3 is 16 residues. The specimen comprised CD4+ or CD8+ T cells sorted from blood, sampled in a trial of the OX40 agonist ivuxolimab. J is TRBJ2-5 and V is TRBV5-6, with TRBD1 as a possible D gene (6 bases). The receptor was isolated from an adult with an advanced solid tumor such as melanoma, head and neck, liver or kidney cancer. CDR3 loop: CASSLRRWGLQETQYF. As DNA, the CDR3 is TGTGCCAGCAGCCTTAGAAGATGGGGGCTCCAAGAGACCCAGTACTTC. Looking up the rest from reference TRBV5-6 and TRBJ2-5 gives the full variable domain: DAGVTQSPTHLIKTRGQQVTLRCSPKSGHDTVSWYQQALGQGPQFIFQYYEEEERQRGNFPDRFSGHQFPNYSSELNVNALLLGDSALYLCASSLRRWGLQETQYFGPGTRLLVL.